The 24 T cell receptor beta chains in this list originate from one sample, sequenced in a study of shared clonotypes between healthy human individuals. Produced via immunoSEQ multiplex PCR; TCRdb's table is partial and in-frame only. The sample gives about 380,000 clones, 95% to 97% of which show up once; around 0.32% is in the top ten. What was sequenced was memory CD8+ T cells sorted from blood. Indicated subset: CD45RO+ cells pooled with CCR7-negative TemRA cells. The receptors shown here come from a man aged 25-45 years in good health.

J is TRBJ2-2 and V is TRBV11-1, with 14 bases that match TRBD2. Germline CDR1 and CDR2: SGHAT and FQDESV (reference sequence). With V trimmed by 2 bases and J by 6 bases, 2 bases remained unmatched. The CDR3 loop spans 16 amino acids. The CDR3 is CASSLRLAGGPGELFF. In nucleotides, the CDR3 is TGTGCCAGCAGCTTACGACTAGCGGGAGGGCCCGGGGAGCTGTTTTTT.

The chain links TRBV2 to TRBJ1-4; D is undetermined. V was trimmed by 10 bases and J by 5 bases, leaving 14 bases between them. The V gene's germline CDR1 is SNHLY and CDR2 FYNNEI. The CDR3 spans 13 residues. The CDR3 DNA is TGTGCCACCCGGTCGGGCCAGAATGAAAAACTGTTTTTT. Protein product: CATRSGQNEKLFF.

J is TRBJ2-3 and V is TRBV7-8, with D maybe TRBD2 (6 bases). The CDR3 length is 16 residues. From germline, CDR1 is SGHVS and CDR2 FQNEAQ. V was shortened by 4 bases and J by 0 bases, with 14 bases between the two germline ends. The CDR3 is CASSCYESGSTDTQYF. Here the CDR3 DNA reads TGTGCCAGCAGCTGTTATGAGAGCGGGAGCACAGATACGCAGTATTTT. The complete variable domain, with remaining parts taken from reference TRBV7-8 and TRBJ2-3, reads GAGVSQSPRYKVAKRGQDVALRCDPISGHVSLFWYQQALGQGPEFLTYFQNEAQLDKSGLPSDRFFAERPEGSVSTLKIQRTQQEDSAVYLCASSCYESGSTDTQYFGPGTRLTVL.

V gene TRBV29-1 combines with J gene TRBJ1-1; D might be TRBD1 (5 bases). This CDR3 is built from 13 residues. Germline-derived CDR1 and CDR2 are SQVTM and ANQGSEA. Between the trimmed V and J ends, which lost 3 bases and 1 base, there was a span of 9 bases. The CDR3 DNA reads TGCAGCGTTGACACGGGGCAGAACACTGAAGCTTTCTTT. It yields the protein CSVDTGQNTEAFF.

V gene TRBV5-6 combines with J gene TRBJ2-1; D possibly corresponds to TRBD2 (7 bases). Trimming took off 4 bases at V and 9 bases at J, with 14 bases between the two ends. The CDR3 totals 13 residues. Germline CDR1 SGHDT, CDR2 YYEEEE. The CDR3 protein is CASSRGGGGEQFF. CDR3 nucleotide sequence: TGTGCCAGCAGCCGAGGCGGGGGCGGTGAGCAGTTCTTC.

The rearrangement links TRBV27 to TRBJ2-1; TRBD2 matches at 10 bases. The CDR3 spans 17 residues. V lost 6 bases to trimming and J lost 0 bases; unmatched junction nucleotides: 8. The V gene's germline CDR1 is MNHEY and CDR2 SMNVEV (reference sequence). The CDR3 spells CASRRDRLAGSYNEQFF. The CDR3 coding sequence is TGTGCCAGCAGGCGTGACAGACTAGCGGGCTCCTACAATGAGCAGTTCTTC.

CDR3 sequence: CASSISASYEQYF. In DNA form, the CDR3 reads TGTGCCAGTAGTATATCCGCCTCCTACGAGCAGTACTTC. The chain combines TRBV19 with TRBJ2-7; unclear D gene. Deletions cut 2 bases from V and 0 bases from J, with 5 bases between. Per germline, CDR1 LNHDA and CDR2 SQIVND (reference sequence). The CDR3 extends over 13 amino acids.

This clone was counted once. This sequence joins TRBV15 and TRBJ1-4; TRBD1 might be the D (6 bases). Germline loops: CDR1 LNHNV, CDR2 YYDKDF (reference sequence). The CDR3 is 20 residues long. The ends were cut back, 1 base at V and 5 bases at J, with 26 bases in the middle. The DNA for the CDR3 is TGTGCCACCAGCAGAGCCCAATTGGACAGTGGAAGAAAATGGAATGAAAAACTGTTTTTT. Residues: CATSRAQLDSGRKWNEKLFF.

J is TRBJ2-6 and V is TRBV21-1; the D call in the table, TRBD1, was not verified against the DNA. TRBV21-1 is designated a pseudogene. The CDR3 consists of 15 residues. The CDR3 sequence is CASSKGQSGANVLTF. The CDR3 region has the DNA TGTGCCAGCAGCAAAGGACAGTCTGGGGCCAACGTCCTGACTTTC.

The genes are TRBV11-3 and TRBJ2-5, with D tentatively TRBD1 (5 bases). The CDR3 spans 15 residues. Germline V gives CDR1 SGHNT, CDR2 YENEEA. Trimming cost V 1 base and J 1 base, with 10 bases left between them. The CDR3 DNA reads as TGTGCCAGCAGCTTAGGCGTCAGGGCCCAAGAGACCCAGTACTTC. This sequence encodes CASSLGVRAQETQYF.

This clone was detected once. The CDR3 sequence is CASRLAGTGPNTEAFF. DNA of the CDR3: TGTGCCAGCAGACTAGCCGGGACAGGGCCGAACACTGAAGCTTTCTTT. The chain combines TRBV28 with TRBJ1-1, with TRBD1 matching over 9 bases. This CDR3 comprises 16 residues. Germline-derived CDR1 and CDR2 are MDHEN and SYDVKM. The V segment lost 6 bases and the J segment 1 base; nucleotides outside the gene matches: 9.

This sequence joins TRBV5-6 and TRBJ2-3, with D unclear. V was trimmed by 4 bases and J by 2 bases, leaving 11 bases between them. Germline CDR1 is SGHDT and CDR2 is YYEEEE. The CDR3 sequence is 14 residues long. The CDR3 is CASSRASFTDTQYF. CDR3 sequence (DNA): TGTGCCAGCAGCAGGGCCAGCTTCACAGATACGCAGTATTTT.

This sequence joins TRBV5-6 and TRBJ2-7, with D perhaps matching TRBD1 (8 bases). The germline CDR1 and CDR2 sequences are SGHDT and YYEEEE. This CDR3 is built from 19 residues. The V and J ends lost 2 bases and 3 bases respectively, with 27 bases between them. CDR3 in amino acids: CASSFPTGVMRERIYEQYF. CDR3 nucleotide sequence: TGTGCCAGCAGCTTCCCGACAGGGGTCATGCGGGAGAGGATCTACGAGCAGTACTTC.

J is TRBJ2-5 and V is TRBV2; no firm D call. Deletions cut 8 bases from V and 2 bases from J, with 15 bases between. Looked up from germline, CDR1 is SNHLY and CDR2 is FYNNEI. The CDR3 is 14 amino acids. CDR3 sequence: CASGYGPAQETQYF. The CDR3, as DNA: TGTGCCAGCGGTTATGGTCCCGCTCAAGAGACCCAGTACTTC.

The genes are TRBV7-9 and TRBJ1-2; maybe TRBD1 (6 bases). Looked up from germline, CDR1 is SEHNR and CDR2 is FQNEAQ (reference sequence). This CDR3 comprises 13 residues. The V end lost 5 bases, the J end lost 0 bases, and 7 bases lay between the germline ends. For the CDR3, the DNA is TGTGCCAGCAGCCGGGACACTAACTATGGCTACACCTTC. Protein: CASSRDTNYGYTF.

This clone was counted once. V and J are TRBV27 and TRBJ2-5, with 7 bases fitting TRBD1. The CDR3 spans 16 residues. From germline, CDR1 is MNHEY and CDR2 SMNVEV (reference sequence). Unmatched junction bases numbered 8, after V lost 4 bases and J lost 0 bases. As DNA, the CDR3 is TGTGCCAGCAGTTCGATAGGGACAGCAGACCAAGAGACCCAGTACTTC. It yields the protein CASSSIGTADQETQYF.

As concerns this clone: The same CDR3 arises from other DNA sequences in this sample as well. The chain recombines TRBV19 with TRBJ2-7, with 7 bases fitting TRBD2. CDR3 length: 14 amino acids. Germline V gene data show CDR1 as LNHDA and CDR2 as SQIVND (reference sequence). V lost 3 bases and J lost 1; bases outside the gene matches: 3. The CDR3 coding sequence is TGTGCCAGTAGTATCACGGGAGGATCCTACGAGCAGTACTTC. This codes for CASSITGGSYEQYF.

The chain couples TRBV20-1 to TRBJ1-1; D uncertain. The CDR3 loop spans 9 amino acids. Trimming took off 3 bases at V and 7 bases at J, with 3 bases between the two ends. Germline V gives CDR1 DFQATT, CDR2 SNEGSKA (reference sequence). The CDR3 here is CSASLEAFF. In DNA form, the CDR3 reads TGCAGTGCTAGTCTTGAAGCTTTCTTT.

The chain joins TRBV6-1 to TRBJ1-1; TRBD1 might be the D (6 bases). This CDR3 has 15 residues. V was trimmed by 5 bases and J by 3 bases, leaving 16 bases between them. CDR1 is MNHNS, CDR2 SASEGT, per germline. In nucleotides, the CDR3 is TGTGCCAGCAGTAGGGGGGGGCTTTACGACACTGAAGCTTTCTTT. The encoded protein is CASSRGGLYDTEAFF.

The CDR3 nucleotides are TGTGCCAGCAGTTACCATGAACGATATCAGCCCCAGCATTTT. Residues: CASSYHERYQPQHF. The chain is built from TRBV28 and TRBJ1-5, with D uncertain. V was trimmed by 4 bases and J by 5 bases, leaving 12 bases between them. The CDR3 runs to 14 residues. In germline, CDR1 is MDHEN, CDR2 SYDVKM.

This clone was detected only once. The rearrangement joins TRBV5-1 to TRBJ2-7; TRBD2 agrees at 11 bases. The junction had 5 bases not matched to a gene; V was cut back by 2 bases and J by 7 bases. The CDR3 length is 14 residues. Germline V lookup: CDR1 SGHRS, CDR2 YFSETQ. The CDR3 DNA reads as TGCGCCAGCAGCTTACTAGCGGGAGTAGGGGAGCAGTACTTC. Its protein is CASSLLAGVGEQYF.

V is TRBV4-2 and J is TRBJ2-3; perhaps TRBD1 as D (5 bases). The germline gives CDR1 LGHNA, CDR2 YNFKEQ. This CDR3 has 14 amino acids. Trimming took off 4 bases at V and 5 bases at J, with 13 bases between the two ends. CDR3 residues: CASSLGPGEDTQYF. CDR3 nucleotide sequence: TGTGCCAGCAGCCTGGGGCCAGGTGAAGATACGCAGTATTTT.

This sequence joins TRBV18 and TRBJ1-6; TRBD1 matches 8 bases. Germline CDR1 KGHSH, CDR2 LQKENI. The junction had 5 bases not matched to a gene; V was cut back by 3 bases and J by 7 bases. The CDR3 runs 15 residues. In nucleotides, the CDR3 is TGTGCCAGCTCACCTTCCAGGGGGCAGAATTCACCCCTCCACTTT. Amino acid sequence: CASSPSRGQNSPLHF. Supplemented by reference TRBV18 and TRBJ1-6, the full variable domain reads NAGVMQNPRHLVRRRGQEARLRCSPMKGHSHVYWYRQLPEEGLKFMVYLQKENIIDESGMPKERFSAEFPKEGPSILRIQQVVRGDSAAYFCASSPSRGQNSPLHFGNGTRLTVT.

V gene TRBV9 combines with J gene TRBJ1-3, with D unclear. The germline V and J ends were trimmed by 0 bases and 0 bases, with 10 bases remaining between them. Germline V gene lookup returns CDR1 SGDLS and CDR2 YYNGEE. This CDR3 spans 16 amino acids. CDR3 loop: CASSVGMASSGNTIYF. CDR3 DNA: TGTGCCAGCAGCGTAGGGATGGCCTCCTCTGGAAACACCATATATTTT.